Detailed here is one TCR beta chain. This record comes from a study of brain metastases from non-small cell lung cancer. Here immunoSEQ multiplex PCR was the method, and the copy in TCRdb shows in-frame clones only, minus some. The sample yields approximately 3,100 clones, roughly 95% seen once. The sample was tumor-adjacent normal tissue. The clonotype originates from a donor over 35 with non-small cell lung cancer.

DNA for the CDR3: TGCGCCAGCAGCACCTCGGGTAGCGGGTTCAATGAGCAGTTCTTC. Its translation: CASSTSGSGFNEQFF. The V call is TRBV5-1, the J call TRBJ2-1, with 7 bases fitting TRBD2. CDR3 length: 15 amino acids. V was pared by 4 bases and J by 6 bases, with 10 bases of the junction left unmatched. CDR1 and CDR2 (germline): SGHRS, YFSETQ.